The 25 T cell receptor beta chains below all came from one sample that was sequenced in a study of T cells in Graves' hyperthyroidism and ophthalmopathy. Amplification of TCR beta CDR3 regions was performed using RNA transcripts as template. HTBI primers were employed in a first-round RT-PCR of the TCR CDR3. TCRdb reprocessed the multiplex PCR reads with MiXCR, giving one entry per CDR3 protein. The table records 450,000 to 600,000 distinct CDR3 sequences, approximately 14% of them present only once. Sequencing input: blood. The receptors here all came from a woman aged 40-49 years with Graves' hyperthyroidism.

This clonotype has a handful of counts. The genes are TRBV20-1 and TRBJ1-2; 9 bases are a match to TRBD1. Trimming at V came to 5 bases and at J to 4 bases, leaving 8 bases not matched to a gene. This CDR3 spans 14 amino acids. Germline-derived CDR1 and CDR2 are DFQATT and SNEGSKA (reference sequence). CDR3 sequence: CSARGQGMGYGYTF. DNA for the CDR3: TGCAGTGCTCGCGGACAGGGGATGGGCTATGGCTACACCTTC.

In this sample, this clonotype turned up many times. The chain employs TRBV6-5 and TRBJ1-1, with D possibly being TRBD1 (6 bases). The CDR3 sequence is 17 residues long. Trimming removed 1 base at V and 0 bases at J, with 15 bases between. The V gene's germline CDR1 is MNHEY and CDR2 SVGAGI. The CDR3 nucleotides are TGTGCCAGCAGTTACTACCCGGACAGCCTTATGAACACTGAAGCTTTCTTT. The encoded protein is CASSYYPDSLMNTEAFF.

This clonotype was observed many times. J is TRBJ2-7 and V is TRBV20-1, with 7 bases matching TRBD2. Per the germline V gene, CDR1 is DFQATT and CDR2 is SNEGSKA (reference sequence). V shed 6 bases and J 0 bases; nucleotides not matched to a gene: 8. This CDR3 contains 14 residues. CDR3: CSAQTSESSYEQYF. Written as DNA, the CDR3 is TGCAGTGCCCAAACTAGCGAGAGCTCCTACGAGCAGTACTTC.

This clonotype occurred many times. The CDR3 sequence is CASSLGGQGARNEQYF. The CDR3 nucleotides are TGTGCCAGCAGTTTAGGGGGACAGGGGGCGAGGAACGAGCAGTACTTC. The genes are TRBV12-3 or TRBV12-4 and TRBJ2-7; 12 nucleotides line up with TRBD1. The CDR3 extends over 16 amino acids. J gave up 5 bases and V 1 base, and 6 bases lay outside the gene matches.

This clonotype was seen ten or more times. The rearrangement joins TRBV11-3 to TRBJ1-3; D not resolved. The CDR3 consists of 15 residues. Germline lookup yields CDR1 SGHNT and CDR2 YENEEA. V lost 5 bases to trimming and J lost 1 base, with 12 bases between them. The CDR3 loop reads CASSPQAPSGNTIYF. The CDR3 DNA reads TGTGCCAGCAGCCCGCAGGCGCCTTCTGGAAACACCATATATTTT.

This clonotype appeared many times. The gene calls are TRBV28 and TRBJ1-6; 10 positions match TRBD1. The CDR3 length is 16 residues. The germline gives CDR1 MDHEN, CDR2 SYDVKM. The V segment lost 4 bases and the J segment 5 bases; nucleotides outside the gene matches: 5. The CDR3 spells CASSSGDRGNNSPLHF. The CDR3, as DNA: TGTGCCAGCAGTTCTGGGGACAGGGGAAATAATTCACCCCTCCACTTT.

This clonotype was seen at least ten times. This chain uses TRBV29-1 with TRBJ2-1, with 7 bases matching TRBD2. The germline gives CDR1 SQVTM, CDR2 ANQGSEA. This CDR3 has 14 residues. Trimming removed 6 bases from V and 3 bases from J; junction bases left unmatched: 8. CDR3 DNA: TGCAGCGTGGTTAGCGGGTCGAACTACAATGAGCAGTTCTTC. It codes for CSVVSGSNYNEQFF.

This clonotype appeared a few times. The chain couples TRBV15 to TRBJ2-1; 7 nucleotides agree with TRBD2. After removal of 0 bases from V and 5 bases from J, the junction contained 16 bases not matched to a gene. The germline CDR1 and CDR2 sequences are LNHNV and YYDKDF (reference sequence). The CDR3 runs 19 residues. The CDR3 DNA reads TGTGCCACCAGCAGAGATTGGCCCTTCGGGACTACCCGTAACAATGAGCAGTTCTTC. It translates to CATSRDWPFGTTRNNEQFF.

This clonotype occurred many times. The V gene is TRBV9, the J gene TRBJ1-5; D is unresolved. The germline V gene has CDR1 SGDLS and CDR2 YYNGEE. The CDR3 extends over 15 amino acids. V dropped 3 bases and J dropped 3 bases, with 13 bases sitting between them. CDR3 residues: CASSADMANNQPQHF. For the CDR3, the DNA is TGTGCCAGCAGCGCCGACATGGCAAACAATCAGCCCCAGCATTTT.

This clonotype was seen ten or more times. The gene calls are TRBV6-1 and TRBJ2-1, with a weak D call TRBD2 (5 bases). Trimming left V 1 base short and J 3 bases short, with 10 bases between. Germline CDR1 is MNHNS and CDR2 is SASEGT. The CDR3 runs to 15 residues. The CDR3 DNA reads TGTGCCAGCAGTGAAGGGTCTAGCAACTACAATGAGCAGTTCTTC. Its protein product is CASSEGSSNYNEQFF.

This clonotype has just a few counts. CDR3 in DNA: TGTGCCAGCAGTCGAAGTGAAGAGAACACTGAAGCTTTCTTT. Translating gives CASSRSEENTEAFF. The chain joins TRBV6-1 to TRBJ1-1; D remains ambiguous. CDR3 length: 14 amino acids. CDR1 and CDR2 from the germline V gene are MNHNS and SASEGT. Trimming shortened V by 5 bases and J by 1 base, and 11 bases separated the two germline ends.

The chain is built from TRBV4-1 and TRBJ2-7, with D uncertain. The V gene's germline CDR1 is MGHRA and CDR2 YSYEKL. The CDR3 contains 15 residues. The V end lost 0 bases, the J end lost 3 bases, and 12 bases lay between the germline ends. CDR3 loop: CASSQDRNSLYEQYF. In nucleotides, the CDR3 is TGCGCCAGCAGCCAAGATCGGAACAGCCTCTACGAGCAGTACTTC.

The chain carries TRBV7-9 and TRBJ2-5, with 8 bases aligning to TRBD2. This CDR3 is 15 amino acids long. Germline V gene sequence: CDR1 SEHNR, CDR2 FQNEAQ (reference sequence). Trimming cost V 5 bases and J 3 bases; bases outside gene matches: 8. The CDR3 nucleotides read TGTGCCAGCAGCCCACGGGGTAGCGGGAAAGAGACCCAGTACTTC. This translates into CASSPRGSGKETQYF.

In this sample, this clonotype turned up once. The chain combines TRBV4-1 with TRBJ2-1; TRBD1 might be the D (5 bases). This CDR3 region has 13 residues. Trimming took 0 bases from V and 8 from J, leaving 8 bases between them. Per the germline V gene, CDR1 is MGHRA and CDR2 is YSYEKL. Here the CDR3 DNA reads TGCGCCAGCAGCCAAGAAGGGGTCCATGAGCAGTTCTTC. Its protein product is CASSQEGVHEQFF.

Concerning this clonotype: With a much larger clone just one base away, this may be a read error. For the CDR3, the DNA is TGTGCCAACAGTTCCCGGACAGGGGGCTCGTATGGCTACACCTTC. Amino acid sequence: CANSSRTGGSYGYTF. V and J are TRBV28 and TRBJ1-2; 11 bases match TRBD1. This CDR3 comprises 15 residues. Germline V CDR1 and CDR2: MDHEN, SYDVKM.

This sequence joins TRBV6-1 and TRBJ2-2; 8 nucleotides align to TRBD1. V was clipped by 5 bases and J by 11 bases; unmatched bases: 13. Germline V gene lookup returns CDR1 MNHNS and CDR2 SASEGT. The CDR3 runs to 15 residues. DNA of the CDR3: TGTGCCAGCAGTTCGGACAGGGAAAGGGTTCGCGAGCTGTTTTTT. As protein: CASSSDRERVRELFF.

V gene TRBV27 combines with J gene TRBJ1-4, with unresolved D. V gave up 5 bases and J gave up 6 bases, with 22 bases separating them. The CDR3 runs to 17 residues. Germline V gives CDR1 MNHEY, CDR2 SMNVEV (reference sequence). CDR3: CASSPREVFVDHEKLFF. The CDR3 DNA is TGTGCCAGCAGTCCGCGAGAAGTTTTTGTGGATCATGAAAAACTGTTTTTT.

This clonotype was seen ten or more times. This chain joins TRBV24-1 and TRBJ2-3; 7 bases are shared with TRBD1. The ends lost 4 bases at V and 1 base at J; junction bases unmatched: 4. CDR3 length: 15 residues. Germline V lookup: CDR1 KGHDR, CDR2 SFDVKD. The CDR3 region has the DNA TGTGCCACCAGTGAAAGACAGGGAGGCACAGATACGCAGTATTTT. It yields the protein CATSERQGGTDTQYF.

On this clonotype: A read error may explain this, as a much larger clone is one base away. V gene TRBV18 combines with J gene TRBJ2-7, with 8 nucleotides matching TRBD1. The CDR3 spans 14 residues. The germline V gene has CDR1 KGHSH and CDR2 LQKENI. V shed 4 bases, J shed 6 bases, and the junction held 8 bases outside the gene matches. DNA of the CDR3: TGTGCCAGCTCACTCAAGACAGGGGTCAGCGAGCAGTACTTC. This gives the protein CASSLKTGVSEQYF.

The table lists this clonotype with a few counts. The V call is TRBV3-1, the J call TRBJ2-2, with 11 bases identical to TRBD2. This CDR3 comprises 15 residues. The V gene's germline CDR1 is LGHDT and CDR2 YNNKEL (reference sequence). Losses at the gene ends were 6 bases for V and 8 bases for J; bases not matched to a gene: 8. In DNA form, the CDR3 reads TGTGCCAGCAGGTGGGGGACTAGCGGAATGGGGGAGCTGTTTTTT. This sequence encodes CASRWGTSGMGELFF.

On this clonotype: Since a much larger clone is just one base distant, this may be a read error. The chain combines TRBV11-2 with TRBJ2-3; 8 bases align to TRBD2. Germline V gene data show CDR1 as SGHAT and CDR2 as FQNNGV. This CDR3 spans 16 amino acids. CDR3 in amino acids: CASSLRSGRAIDTRYF. CDR3 bases: TGTGCCAGCAGCTTAAGATCCGGGAGGGCCATAGATACGCGGTATTTT.

This clonotype was recorded a few times. The J gene is TRBJ2-1, the V gene TRBV7-9; D might be TRBD1 (6 bases). The CDR3 length is 16 residues. V was trimmed by 5 bases and J by 5 bases, leaving 19 bases between them. Germline CDR1 is SEHNR and CDR2 is FQNEAQ (reference sequence). In DNA form, the CDR3 reads TGTGCCAGCAGCGCCCAGGGGCAGGGTGGTGACAATGAGCAGTTCTTC. Translating gives CASSAQGQGGDNEQFF.

There are a few counts of this clonotype. The DNA for the CDR3 is TGCGCCAGCAGCGGGGACGGAACTTATGGCTACACCTTC. Protein: CASSGDGTYGYTF. V usage is TRBV5-1 and J usage is TRBJ1-2; a possible D gene is TRBD1 (5 bases). This CDR3 comprises 13 residues. Germline loops: CDR1 SGHRS, CDR2 YFSETQ. V was pared by 4 bases and J by 5 bases, with 12 bases between. Variable domain in full (rest from reference TRBV5-1 and TRBJ1-2): KAGVTQTPRYLIKTRGQQVTLSCSPISGHRSVSWYQQTPGQGLQFLFEYFSETQRNKGNFPGRFSGRQFSNSRSEMNVSTLELGDSALYLCASSGDGTYGYTFGSGTRLTVV.

This clonotype was counted between two and nine times. V is TRBV29-1 and J is TRBJ2-1; 14 bases align to TRBD2. CDR1 SQVTM and CDR2 ANQGSEA come from the germline V gene. The CDR3 runs to 14 residues. V shed 7 bases and J 6 bases; nucleotides not matched to a gene: 5. The CDR3 nucleotides are TGCAGCGCCCCCGGACTAGCGGGAGGCAATGAGCAGTTCTTC. Residues: CSAPGLAGGNEQFF.

The chain joins TRBV12-3 or TRBV12-4 to TRBJ2-7, with TRBD2 matching 10 bases. This CDR3 is built from 15 residues. V lost 6 bases, J lost 0 bases, and 5 bases stayed unmatched. DNA of the CDR3: TGTGCCAGCAGATTCGGGACTAGCGACTCCTACGAGCAGTACTTC. Its protein product is CASRFGTSDSYEQYF.